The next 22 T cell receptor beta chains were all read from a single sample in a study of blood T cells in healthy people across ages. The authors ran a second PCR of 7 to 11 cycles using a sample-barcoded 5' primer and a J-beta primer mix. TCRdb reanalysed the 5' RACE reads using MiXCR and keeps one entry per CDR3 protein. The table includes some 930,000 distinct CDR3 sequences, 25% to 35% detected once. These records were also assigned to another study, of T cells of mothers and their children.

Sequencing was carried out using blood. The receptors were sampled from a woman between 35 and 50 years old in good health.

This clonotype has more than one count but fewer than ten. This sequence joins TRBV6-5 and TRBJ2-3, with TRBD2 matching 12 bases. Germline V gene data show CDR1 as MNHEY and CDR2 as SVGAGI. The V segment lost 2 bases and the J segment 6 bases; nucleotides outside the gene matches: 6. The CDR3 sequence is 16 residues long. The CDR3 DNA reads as TGTGCCAGCAGTTACCCACTAGCGGGGGGCCATGATACGCAGTATTTT. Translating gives CASSYPLAGGHDTQYF.

The CDR3 DNA reads TGTGCCAGCAGCGTGAGGGGCCCAGGAAACTATGGCTACACCTTC. It is translated as CASSVRGPGNYGYTF. The chain is built from TRBV7-2 and TRBJ1-2, with D perhaps matching TRBD1 (5 bases). The CDR3 sequence is 15 residues long. V was clipped by 5 bases and J by 2 bases, with 15 bases between them. The V gene's germline CDR1 is SGHTA and CDR2 FQGNSA.

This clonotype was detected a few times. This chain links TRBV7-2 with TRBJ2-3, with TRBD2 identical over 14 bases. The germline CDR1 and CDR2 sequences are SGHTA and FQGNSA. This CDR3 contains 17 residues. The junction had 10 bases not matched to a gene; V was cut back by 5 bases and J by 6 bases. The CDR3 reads CASSRPTSGGATDTQYF. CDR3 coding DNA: TGTGCCAGCAGCCGGCCGACTAGCGGGGGGGCCACCGATACGCAGTATTTT.

The CDR3 here is CASSLATSGGSLTYNEQFF. The CDR3 DNA is TGTGCCAGCAGCTTAGCGACTAGCGGGGGCTCCTTAACCTACAATGAGCAGTTCTTC. This sequence joins TRBV7-2 and TRBJ2-1; 12 bases match TRBD2. Germline CDR1 is SGHTA and CDR2 is FQGNSA. This CDR3 has 19 amino acids. V lost 0 bases and J lost 2; bases outside the gene matches: 8.

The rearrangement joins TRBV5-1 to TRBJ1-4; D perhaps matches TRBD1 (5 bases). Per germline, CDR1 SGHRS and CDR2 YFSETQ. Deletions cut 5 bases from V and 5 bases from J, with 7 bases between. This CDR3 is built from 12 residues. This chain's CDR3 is CASRAGNEKLFF. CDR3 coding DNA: TGCGCCAGCAGGGCAGGGAATGAAAAACTGTTTTTT.

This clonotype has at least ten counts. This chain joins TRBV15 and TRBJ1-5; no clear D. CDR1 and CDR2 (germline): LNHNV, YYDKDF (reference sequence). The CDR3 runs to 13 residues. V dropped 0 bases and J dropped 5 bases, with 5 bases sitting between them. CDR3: CATSRDPDQPQHF. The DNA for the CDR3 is TGTGCCACCAGCAGAGATCCGGATCAGCCCCAGCATTTT.

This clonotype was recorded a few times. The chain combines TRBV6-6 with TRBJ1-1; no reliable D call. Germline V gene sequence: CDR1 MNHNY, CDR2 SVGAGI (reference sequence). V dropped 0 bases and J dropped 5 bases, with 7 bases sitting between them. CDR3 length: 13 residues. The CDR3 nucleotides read TGTGCCAGCAGTTACTCCCAGTATACTGAAGCTTTCTTT. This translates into CASSYSQYTEAFF.

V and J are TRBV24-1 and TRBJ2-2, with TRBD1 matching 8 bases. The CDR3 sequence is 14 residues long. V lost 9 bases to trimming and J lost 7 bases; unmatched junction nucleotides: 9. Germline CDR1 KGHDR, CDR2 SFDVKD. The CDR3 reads CATAGGVDIGELFF. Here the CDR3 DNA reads TGTGCCACCGCAGGGGGCGTAGACATCGGGGAGCTGTTTTTT.

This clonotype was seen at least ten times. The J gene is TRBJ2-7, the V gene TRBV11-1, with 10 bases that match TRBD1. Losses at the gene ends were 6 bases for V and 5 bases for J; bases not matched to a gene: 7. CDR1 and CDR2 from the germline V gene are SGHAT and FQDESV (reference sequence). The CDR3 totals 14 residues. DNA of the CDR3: TGTGCCAGCAGTCGACGGGACAGGGGCCACGAGCAGTACTTC. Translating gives CASSRRDRGHEQYF.

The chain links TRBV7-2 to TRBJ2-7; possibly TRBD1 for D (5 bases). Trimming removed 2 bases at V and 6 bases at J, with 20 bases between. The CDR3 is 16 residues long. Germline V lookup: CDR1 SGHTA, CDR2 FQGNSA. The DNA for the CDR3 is TGTGCCAGCAGCTTAAGCCTTGGGGCAGGGTTGAGCGAGCAGTACTTC. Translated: CASSLSLGAGLSEQYF. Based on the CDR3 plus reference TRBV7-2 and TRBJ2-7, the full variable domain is GAGVSQSPSNKVTEKGKDVELRCDPISGHTALYWYRQSLGQGLEFLIYFQGNSAPDKSGLPSDRFSAERTGGSVSTLTIQRTQQEDSAVYLCASSLSLGAGLSEQYFGPGTRLTVT.

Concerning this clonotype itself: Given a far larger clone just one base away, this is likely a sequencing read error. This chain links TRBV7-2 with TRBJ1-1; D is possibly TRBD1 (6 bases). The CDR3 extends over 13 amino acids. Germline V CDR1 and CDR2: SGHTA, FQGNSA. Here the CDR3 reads CANSVTGNTEAFF. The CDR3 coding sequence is TGTGCCAACAGCGTGACAGGTAACACTGAAGCTTTCTTT.

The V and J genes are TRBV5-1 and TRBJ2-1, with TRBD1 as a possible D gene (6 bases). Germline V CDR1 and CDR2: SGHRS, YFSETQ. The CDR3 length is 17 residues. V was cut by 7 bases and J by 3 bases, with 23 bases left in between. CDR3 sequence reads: CASAWPKDRIGYNEQFF. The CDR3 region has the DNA TGCGCCAGCGCTTGGCCCAAAGACAGGATCGGCTACAATGAGCAGTTCTTC. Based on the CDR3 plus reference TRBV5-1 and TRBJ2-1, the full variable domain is KAGVTQTPRYLIKTRGQQVTLSCSPISGHRSVSWYQQTPGQGLQFLFEYFSETQRNKGNFPGRFSGRQFSNSRSEMNVSTLELGDSALYLCASAWPKDRIGYNEQFFGPGTRLTVL.

The CDR3 region is CANNQADRGWDTQYF. CDR3 coding DNA: TGTGCCAATAATCAAGCGGACAGGGGCTGGGATACGCAGTATTTT. V and J are TRBV28 and TRBJ2-3; 9 bases map to TRBD1. Per the germline V gene, CDR1 is MDHEN and CDR2 is SYDVKM. V shed 10 bases and J 6 bases; nucleotides not matched to a gene: 14. The CDR3 extends over 15 amino acids.

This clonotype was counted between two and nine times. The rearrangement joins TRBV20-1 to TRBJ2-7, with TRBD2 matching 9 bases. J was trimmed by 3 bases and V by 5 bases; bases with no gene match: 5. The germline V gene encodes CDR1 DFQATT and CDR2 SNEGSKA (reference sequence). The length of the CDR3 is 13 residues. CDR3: CSALAGANYEQYF. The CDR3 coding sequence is TGCAGTGCTTTAGCGGGGGCGAACTACGAGCAGTACTTC.

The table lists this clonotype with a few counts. CDR3 loop: CASSRGQSSNQPQHF. In nucleotides, the CDR3 is TGTGCCAGCAGCCGCGGACAGTCTAGCAATCAGCCCCAGCATTTT. The chain uses TRBV7-2 and TRBJ1-5; D perhaps matches TRBD1 (6 bases). V gave up 5 bases and J gave up 0 bases, with 11 bases separating them. The germline gives CDR1 SGHTA, CDR2 FQGNSA. The CDR3 totals 15 residues. Full variable domain (remainder filled in from reference TRBV7-2 and TRBJ1-5): GAGVSQSPSNKVTEKGKDVELRCDPISGHTALYWYRQSLGQGLEFLIYFQGNSAPDKSGLPSDRFSAERTGGSVSTLTIQRTQQEDSAVYLCASSRGQSSNQPQHFGDGTRLSIL.

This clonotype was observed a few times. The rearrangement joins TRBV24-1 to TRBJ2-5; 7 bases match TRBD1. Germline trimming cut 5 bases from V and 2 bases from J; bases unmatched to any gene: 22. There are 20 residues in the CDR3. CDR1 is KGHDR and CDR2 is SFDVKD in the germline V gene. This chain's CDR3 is CATSAGLRLLGGRGQETQYF. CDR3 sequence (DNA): TGTGCCACCAGTGCCGGCCTCCGATTGTTGGGTGGCAGGGGGCAAGAGACCCAGTACTTC.

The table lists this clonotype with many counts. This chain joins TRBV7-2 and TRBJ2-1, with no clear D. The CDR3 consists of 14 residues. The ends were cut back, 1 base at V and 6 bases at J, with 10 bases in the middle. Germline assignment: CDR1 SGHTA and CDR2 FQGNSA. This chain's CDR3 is CASSLGSLGNEQFF. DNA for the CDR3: TGTGCCAGCAGCTTAGGAAGTTTAGGCAATGAGCAGTTCTTC. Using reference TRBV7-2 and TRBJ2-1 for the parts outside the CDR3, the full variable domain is GAGVSQSPSNKVTEKGKDVELRCDPISGHTALYWYRQSLGQGLEFLIYFQGNSAPDKSGLPSDRFSAERTGGSVSTLTIQRTQQEDSAVYLCASSLGSLGNEQFFGPGTRLTVL.

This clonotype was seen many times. CDR3 DNA sequence: TGTGCCAGCAGCCCTTCCCGGGGAGAGACCCAGTACTTC. It specifies CASSPSRGETQYF. The chain links TRBV4-2 to TRBJ2-5; a weak D match, TRBD2 (5 bases). Per the germline V gene, CDR1 is LGHNA and CDR2 is YNFKEQ. The length of the CDR3 is 13 residues. V lost 4 bases, J lost 4 bases, and 10 bases lay in between.

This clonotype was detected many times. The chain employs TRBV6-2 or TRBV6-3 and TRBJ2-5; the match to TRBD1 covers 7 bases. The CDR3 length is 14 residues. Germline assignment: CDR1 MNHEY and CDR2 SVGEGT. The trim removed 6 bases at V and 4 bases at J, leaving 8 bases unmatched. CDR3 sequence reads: CASRPQGVGETQYF. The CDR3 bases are TGTGCCAGCAGGCCCCAGGGGGTTGGAGAGACCCAGTACTTC.

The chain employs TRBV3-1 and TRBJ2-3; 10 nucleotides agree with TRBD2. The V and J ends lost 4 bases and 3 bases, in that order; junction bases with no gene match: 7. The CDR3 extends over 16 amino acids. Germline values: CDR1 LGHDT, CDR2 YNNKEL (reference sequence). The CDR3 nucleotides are TGTGCCAGCAGCCCGGGGACTAGCGTTTGGACAGATACGCAGTATTTT. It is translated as CASSPGTSVWTDTQYF.

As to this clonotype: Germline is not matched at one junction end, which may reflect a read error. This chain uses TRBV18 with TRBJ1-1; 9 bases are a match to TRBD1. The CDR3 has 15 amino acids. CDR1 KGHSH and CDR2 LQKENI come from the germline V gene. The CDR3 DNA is TGTACCAGCTCACCCCCGGGACAGGGCGGCACTGAAGCTTTCTTT. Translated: CTSSPPGQGGTEAFF.

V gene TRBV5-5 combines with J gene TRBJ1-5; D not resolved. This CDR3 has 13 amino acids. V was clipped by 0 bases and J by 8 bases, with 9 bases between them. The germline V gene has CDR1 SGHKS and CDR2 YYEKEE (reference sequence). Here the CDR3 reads CASSLEGGEPQHF. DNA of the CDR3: TGTGCCAGCAGCTTGGAGGGCGGTGAGCCCCAGCATTTT.